Below are 17 T cell receptor beta chains sequenced from a single sample in a study of cytomegalovirus exposure and HLA in healthy donors. The PCR employed 60 Vbeta primers together with 13 Jbeta primers. Profiled with immunoSEQ multiplex PCR; TCRdb holds only in-frame clones, not every one. Among approximately 130,000 clones, around 81% were seen once, and the ten largest hold less than 2.5%. The sequencing input was PBMCs. These receptors were taken from a woman in her thirties or forties in good health and CMV-seronegative.

The chain carries TRBV4-3 and TRBJ2-7; a weak D match, TRBD2 (6 bases). The V gene's germline CDR1 is LGHNA and CDR2 YSLEER. This CDR3 is built from 16 residues. Between the trimmed V and J ends, which lost 11 bases and 3 bases, there was a span of 26 bases. The CDR3 nucleotides read TGCGCCCTCCCTTCGGGACTTCACCTCACCATCTACGAGCAGTACTTC. Translation: CALPSGLHLTIYEQYF.

The CDR3 DNA follows: TGCAGCGCCCAAGCGGGGGCGAACACCGGGGAGCTGTTTTTT. Protein: CSAQAGANTGELFF. This chain uses TRBV29-1 with TRBJ2-2, with TRBD2 identical over 8 bases. CDR1 and CDR2 (germline): SQVTM, ANQGSEA. After removal of 7 bases from V and 0 bases from J, the junction contained 4 bases not matched to a gene. The CDR3 runs to 14 residues.

The rearrangement joins TRBV27 to TRBJ1-6; 8 positions agree with TRBD1. The length of the CDR3 is 14 residues. CDR1 MNHEY and CDR2 SMNVEV come from the germline V gene (reference sequence). J lost 7 bases, V lost 5 bases, and 4 bases had no gene match. In DNA, the CDR3 is TGTGCCAGCAGTGCCGACAGGGGCAATTCACCCCTCCACTTT. This translates into CASSADRGNSPLHF.

V gene TRBV6-5 combines with J gene TRBJ1-1; weak D call: TRBD1 (6 bases). V was shortened by 6 bases and J by 1 base, with 15 bases between the two germline ends. The CDR3 sequence is 15 residues long. Germline V lookup: CDR1 MNHEY, CDR2 SVGAGI. CDR3: CASSYRGRGNTEAFF. DNA for the CDR3: TGTGCCAGCAGCTATCGGGGCAGGGGGAACACTGAAGCTTTCTTT.

J is TRBJ2-1 and V is TRBV29-1; D is possibly TRBD1 (6 bases). V lost 4 bases, J lost 7 bases, and 14 bases lay in between. CDR3 size: 13 residues. Germline V lookup: CDR1 SQVTM, CDR2 ANQGSEA. CDR3 amino acids: CSVGFRRGNEQFF. CDR3 nucleotides: TGCAGCGTTGGATTTAGAAGGGGGAATGAGCAGTTCTTC.

The V call is TRBV7-9, the J call TRBJ1-1, with a possible D match to TRBD1 (6 bases). Deletions cut 5 bases from V and 4 bases from J, with 8 bases between. From germline, CDR1 is SEHNR and CDR2 FQNEAQ (reference sequence). CDR3 size: 12 residues. CDR3: CASSAGVTEAFF. The DNA of the CDR3 is TGTGCCAGCAGCGCAGGGGTCACTGAAGCTTTCTTT.

This clone was detected only a few times. The V gene is TRBV19, the J gene TRBJ1-5, with 11 bases aligning to TRBD1. Germline loops: CDR1 LNHDA, CDR2 SQIVND (reference sequence). The V segment lost 3 bases and the J segment 5 bases; nucleotides outside the gene matches: 6. The CDR3 contains 16 residues. CDR3 DNA: TGTGCCAGTAGTATGGGACAGGGGGTCCCTGATCAGCCCCAGCATTTT. Amino acid sequence: CASSMGQGVPDQPQHF.

This chain uses TRBV30 with TRBJ2-2; D is possibly TRBD1 (6 bases). Germline assignment: CDR1 GTSNPN and CDR2 SVGIG (reference sequence). The CDR3 sequence is 13 residues long. Trimming removed 3 bases at V and 7 bases at J, with 12 bases between. The CDR3 region has the DNA TGTGCCTGGAGAAGGCAGGGGAGCGGGGAGCTGTTTTTT. Residues: CAWRRQGSGELFF.

The rearrangement uses TRBV30 and TRBJ1-2, with D tentatively TRBD1 (5 bases). CDR1 GTSNPN and CDR2 SVGIG come from the germline V gene (reference sequence). This CDR3 comprises 14 residues. V shed 4 bases and J shed 3 bases, with 15 bases lying between them. CDR3 sequence: CAWNRDFSHYGYTF. The CDR3 DNA reads as TGTGCCTGGAACCGGGACTTTTCTCACTATGGCTACACCTTC. Drawing the rest from reference TRBV30 and TRBJ1-2, the complete variable domain is SQTIHQWPATLVQPVGSPLSLECTVEGTSNPNLYWYRQAAGRGLQLLFYSVGIGQISSEVPQNLSASRPQDRQFILSSKKLLLSDSGFYLCAWNRDFSHYGYTFGSGTRLTVV.

V is TRBV28 and J is TRBJ2-7, with D possibly being TRBD2 (6 bases). The CDR3 is 13 residues long. Germline-derived CDR1 and CDR2 are MDHEN and SYDVKM. Trimming pared 7 bases from V and 2 bases from J, leaving 12 bases between. CDR3 nucleotides: TGTGCCAGCATTGGTGGAGGGACCTACGAGCAGTACTTC. Residues: CASIGGGTYEQYF. Based on the CDR3 plus reference TRBV28 and TRBJ2-7, the full variable domain is DVKVTQSSRYLVKRTGEKVFLECVQDMDHENMFWYRQDPGLGLRLIYFSYDVKMKEKGDIPEGYSVSREKKERFSLILESASTNQTSMYLCASIGGGTYEQYFGPGTRLTVT.

V gene TRBV5-1 combines with J gene TRBJ1-6; a weak D match, TRBD1 (5 bases). Per the germline V gene, CDR1 is SGHRS and CDR2 is YFSETQ. The CDR3 has 14 residues. V lost 7 bases and J lost 6, with 14 bases in between. The CDR3 here is CASGQGVGNSPLHF. CDR3 nucleotide sequence: TGCGCCAGCGGCCAGGGCGTGGGTAATTCACCCCTCCACTTT.

The rearrangement uses TRBV30 and TRBJ1-1; possibly TRBD1 for D (6 bases). CDR3 length: 13 residues. Per germline, CDR1 GTSNPN and CDR2 SVGIG (reference sequence). With 3 bases removed from V and 0 bases from J, the gap between germline ends came to 8 bases. In DNA form, the CDR3 reads TGTGCCTGGAGAGGGGGTTTGAACACTGAAGCTTTCTTT. Translation gives CAWRGGLNTEAFF.

The V and J genes are TRBV4-1 and TRBJ2-7, with D possibly being TRBD1 (6 bases). Trimming pared 6 bases from V and 0 bases from J, leaving 12 bases between. Germline V gene sequence: CDR1 MGHRA, CDR2 YSYEKL. The CDR3 extends over 14 amino acids. The CDR3 DNA sequence: TGCGCCAGCAGAGCGACAGGTAACTCCTACGAGCAGTACTTC. Protein: CASRATGNSYEQYF.

This clone was detected once. In DNA, the CDR3 is TGTGCCAGTAGTATTGTCGGTCGTGCTTACTTATACACTGAAGCTTTCTTT. This translates into CASSIVGRAYLYTEAFF. The rearrangement joins TRBV19 to TRBJ1-1; no firm D call. The V end was cut by 3 bases, the J end by 3 bases, with 20 bases between. CDR3 length: 17 amino acids. Germline V gives CDR1 LNHDA, CDR2 SQIVND (reference sequence).

CDR3 region: CASSKGTSGTTYEQYF. CDR3 coding DNA: TGCGCCAGCAGCAAGGGGACTAGCGGGACGACCTACGAGCAGTACTTC. The rearrangement joins TRBV5-1 to TRBJ2-7, with TRBD2 matching over 13 bases. The CDR3 contains 16 residues. Germline CDR1 and CDR2: SGHRS and YFSETQ. V lost 4 bases and J lost 2; bases outside the gene matches: 6. Full variable domain (remainder filled in from reference TRBV5-1 and TRBJ2-7): KAGVTQTPRYLIKTRGQQVTLSCSPISGHRSVSWYQQTPGQGLQFLFEYFSETQRNKGNFPGRFSGRQFSNSRSEMNVSTLELGDSALYLCASSKGTSGTTYEQYFGPGTRLTVT.

V usage is TRBV27 and J usage is TRBJ2-6; TRBD1 is a possible D gene (5 bases). Germline V lookup: CDR1 MNHEY, CDR2 SMNVEV (reference sequence). This CDR3 has 16 amino acids. V lost 3 bases and J 4 bases, leaving 13 bases between the germline ends. The CDR3 bases are TGTGCCAGCAGTTTCAGGGATTTGGCAGGGGCCAACGTCCTGACTTTC. Its protein is CASSFRDLAGANVLTF.

V is TRBV2 and J is TRBJ2-3; D may be TRBD1 (5 bases). The CDR3 loop spans 15 amino acids. CDR1 and CDR2 (germline): SNHLY, FYNNEI. Trimming removed 6 bases from V and 2 bases from J, with 15 bases in between. Here the CDR3 DNA reads TGTGCCAGCAGCGCGAATGGACAACCCACAGATACGCAGTATTTT. Translation gives CASSANGQPTDTQYF.